This T cell receptor (beta chain) originates from a study of OX40 agonist ivuxolimab in advanced cancers. About the research overall: Patients got intravenous ivuxolimab at 0.01 to 10 mg/kg every 2 weeks. Eligibility admitted prior anti-PD-1, anti-PD-L1 or anti-CTLA-4 therapy; approximately 40% had some. General study findings and limits: The 0.1-3.0 mg/kg partial responders had among the lowest clonal expansion.

In the case of this clone: What it binds is not known. Other DNA sequences from this sample encode an identical CDR3 as well.

TCRdb keeps only in-frame clones here, not all; method: immunoSEQ multiplex PCR. The sample holds approximately 74,000 clones, around 86% seen once. The CDR3 runs 16 residues. Germline assignment: CDR1 LNHDA and CDR2 SQIVND (reference sequence). V was trimmed by 4 bases and J by 2 bases, leaving 12 bases between them. The sample consisted of CD4+ or CD8+ T cells sorted from blood, taken in a trial of the OX40 agonist ivuxolimab. The J gene is TRBJ2-6, the V gene TRBV19; tentatively, D is TRBD1 (6 bases). This clonotype was obtained from an adult with an advanced solid tumor such as melanoma, head and neck, liver or kidney cancer. As DNA, the CDR3 is TGTGCCAGTAGTAGAGGACAGTCCGCTGGGGCCAACGTCCTGACTTTC. It yields the protein CASSRGQSAGANVLTF.